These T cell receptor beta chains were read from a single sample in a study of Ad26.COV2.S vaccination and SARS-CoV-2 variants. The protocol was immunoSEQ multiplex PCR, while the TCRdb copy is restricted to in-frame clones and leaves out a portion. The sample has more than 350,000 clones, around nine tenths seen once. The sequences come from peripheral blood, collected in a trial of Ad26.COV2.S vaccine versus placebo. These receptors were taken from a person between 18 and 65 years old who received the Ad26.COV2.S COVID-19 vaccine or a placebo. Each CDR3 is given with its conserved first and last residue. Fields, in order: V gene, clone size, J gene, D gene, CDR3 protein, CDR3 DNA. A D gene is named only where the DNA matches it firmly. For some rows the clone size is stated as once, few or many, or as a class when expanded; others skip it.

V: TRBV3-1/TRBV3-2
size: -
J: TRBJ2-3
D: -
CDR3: CASSLHTDTQYF
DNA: TGTGCCAGCAGCCTCCACACAGATACGCAGTATTTT

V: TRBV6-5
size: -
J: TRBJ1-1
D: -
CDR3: CASSDGLRNTEAFF
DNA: TGTGCCAGCAGCGACGGATTGAGGAACACTGAAGCTTTCTTT

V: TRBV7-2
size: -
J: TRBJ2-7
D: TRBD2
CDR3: CASSSTSGTYEQYF
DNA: TGTGCCAGCAGCTCGACTAGCGGGACCTACGAGCAGTACTTC

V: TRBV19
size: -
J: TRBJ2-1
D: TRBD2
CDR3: CASSSRTSGARSSYNEQFF
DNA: TGTGCCAGTAGTTCCAGGACTAGCGGGGCTAGGAGCTCCTACAATGAGCAGTTCTTC

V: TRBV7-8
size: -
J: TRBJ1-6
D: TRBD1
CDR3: CASSSTGHNSPLHF
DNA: TGTGCCAGCAGCTCGACAGGGCATAATTCACCCCTCCACTTT

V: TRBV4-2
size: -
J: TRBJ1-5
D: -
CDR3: CASRRTETSNQPQHF
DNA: TGTGCCAGCCGGAGGACAGAGACTAGCAATCAGCCCCAGCATTTT

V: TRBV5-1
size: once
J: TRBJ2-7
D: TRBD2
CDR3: CASSSGLAAKSSYEQYF
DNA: TGCGCCAGCAGCTCCGGACTAGCCGCGAAAAGCTCCTACGAGCAGTACTTC

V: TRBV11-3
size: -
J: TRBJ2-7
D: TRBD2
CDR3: CASSLRSGGYYEQYF
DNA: TGTGCCAGCAGCCTGCGTAGCGGGGGGTACTACGAGCAGTACTTC

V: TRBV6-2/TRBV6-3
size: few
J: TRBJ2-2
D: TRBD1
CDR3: CASSDWDRGTGELFF
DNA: TGTGCCAGCAGTGACTGGGACAGGGGTACCGGGGAGCTGTTTTTT

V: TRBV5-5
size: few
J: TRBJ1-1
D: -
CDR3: CASRLDRNTEAFF
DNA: TGTGCCAGCAGACTAGACAGGAACACTGAAGCTTTCTTT

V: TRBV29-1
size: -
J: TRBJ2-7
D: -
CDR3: CSAGTYEQYF
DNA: TGCAGCGCCGGGACCTACGAGCAGTACTTC

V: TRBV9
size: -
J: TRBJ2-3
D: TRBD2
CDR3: CASSVAELAGGYTDTQYF
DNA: TGTGCCAGCAGCGTAGCTGAGCTAGCGGGAGGGTACACAGATACGCAGTATTTT

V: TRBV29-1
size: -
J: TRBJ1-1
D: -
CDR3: CSVDNTGGNTEAFF
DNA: TGCAGCGTTGACAACACGGGGGGAAACACTGAAGCTTTCTTT

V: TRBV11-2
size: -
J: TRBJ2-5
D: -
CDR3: CASSSRGKSRGETQYF
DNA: TGTGCCAGCAGCTCCCGGGGCAAAAGTAGGGGGGAGACCCAGTACTTC

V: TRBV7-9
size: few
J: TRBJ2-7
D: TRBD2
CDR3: CASSPLTSVNSYEQYF
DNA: TGTGCCAGCAGCCCCCTAACTAGCGTCAACTCCTACGAGCAGTACTTC

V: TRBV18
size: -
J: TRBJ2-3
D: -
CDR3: CASSQSEASTDTQYF
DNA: TGTGCCAGCTCCCAGAGCGAGGCGAGCACAGATACGCAGTATTTT

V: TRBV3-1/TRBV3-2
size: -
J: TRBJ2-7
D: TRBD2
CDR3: CASSQGPPGLAVEQYF
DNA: TGTGCCAGCAGCCAAGGTCCCCCGGGACTAGCGGTCGAGCAGTACTTC

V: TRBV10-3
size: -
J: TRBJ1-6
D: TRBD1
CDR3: CAISEQGGSPLHF
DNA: TGTGCCATCAGTGAACAGGGGGGTTCACCCCTCCACTTT

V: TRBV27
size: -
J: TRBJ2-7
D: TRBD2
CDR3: CASTTGGGGEQYF
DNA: TGTGCCAGCACCACGGGAGGCGGAGGCGAGCAGTACTTC

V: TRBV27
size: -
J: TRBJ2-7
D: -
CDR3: CASSLRPANEQYF
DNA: TGTGCCAGCAGTTTAAGGCCAGCCAACGAGCAGTACTTC

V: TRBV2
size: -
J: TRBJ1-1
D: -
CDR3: CASSEWSGGNTEAFF
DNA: TGTGCCAGCAGTGAGTGGTCGGGCGGGAACACTGAAGCTTTCTTT

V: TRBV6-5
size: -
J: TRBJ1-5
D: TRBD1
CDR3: CASSLIQGTQPQHF
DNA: TGTGCCAGCAGCCTAATACAGGGGACTCAGCCCCAGCATTTT

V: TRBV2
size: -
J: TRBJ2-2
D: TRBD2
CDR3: CASRRLAGGLGDTGELFF
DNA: TGTGCCAGCAGGCGACTAGCGGGAGGCCTTGGGGACACCGGGGAGCTGTTTTTT

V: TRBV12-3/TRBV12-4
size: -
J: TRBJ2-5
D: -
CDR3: CASSWREQETQYF
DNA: TGTGCCAGCAGTTGGAGGGAGCAAGAGACCCAGTACTTC

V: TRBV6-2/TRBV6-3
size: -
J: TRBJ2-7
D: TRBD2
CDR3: CASSALAGGQSREQYF
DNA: TGTGCCAGCAGTGCACTAGCGGGAGGCCAATCCAGAGAGCAGTACTTC

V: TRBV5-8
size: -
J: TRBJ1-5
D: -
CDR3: CASSLDLGENQPQHF
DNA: TGTGCCAGCAGCTTGGATCTGGGGGAAAATCAGCCCCAGCATTTT

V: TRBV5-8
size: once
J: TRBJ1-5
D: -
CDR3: CASSLWGTNQPQHF
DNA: TGTGCCAGCAGCCTCTGGGGCACCAATCAGCCCCAGCATTTT

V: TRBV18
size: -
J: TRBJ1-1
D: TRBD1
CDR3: CASSLPGTALNTEAFF
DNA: TGTGCCAGCTCTCTCCCCGGGACAGCGCTGAACACTGAAGCTTTCTTT

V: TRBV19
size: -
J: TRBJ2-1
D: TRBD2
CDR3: CASRISGSPYNEQFF
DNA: TGTGCCAGTAGGATAAGCGGGAGCCCCTACAATGAGCAGTTCTTC

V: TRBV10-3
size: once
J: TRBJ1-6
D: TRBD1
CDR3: CAISDREGNSPLHF
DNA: TGTGCCATCAGCGACAGGGAAGGGAATTCACCCCTCCACTTT

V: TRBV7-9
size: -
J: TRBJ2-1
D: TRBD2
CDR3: CASSLLTSGSWHEQFF
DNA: TGTGCCAGCAGCTTACTGACTAGCGGGAGCTGGCATGAGCAGTTCTTC

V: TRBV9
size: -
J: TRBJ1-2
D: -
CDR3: CASSADDGPTGYTF
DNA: TGTGCCAGCAGCGCAGATGACGGTCCTACGGGCTACACCTTC

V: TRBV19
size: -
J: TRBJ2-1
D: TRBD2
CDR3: CASSTGGLPYNEQFF
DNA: TGTGCCAGTAGTACCGGGGGACTACCATACAATGAGCAGTTCTTC

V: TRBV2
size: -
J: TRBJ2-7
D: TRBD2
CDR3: CASSGVSGSYEQYF
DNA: TGTGCCAGCAGTGGGGTTAGCGGGTCCTACGAGCAGTACTTC

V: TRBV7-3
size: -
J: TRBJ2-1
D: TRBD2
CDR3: CASSFDGTSGRNEQFF
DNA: TGTGCCAGCAGCTTCGACGGGACTAGCGGGAGGAATGAGCAGTTCTTC

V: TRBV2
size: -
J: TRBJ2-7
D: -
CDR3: CASSEMGAEQYF
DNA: TGTGCCAGCAGTGAAATGGGCGCCGAGCAGTACTTC

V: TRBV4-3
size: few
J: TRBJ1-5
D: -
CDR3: CASSQDFGGDQPQHF
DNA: TGCGCCAGCAGCCAAGACTTCGGGGGAGATCAGCCCCAGCATTTT

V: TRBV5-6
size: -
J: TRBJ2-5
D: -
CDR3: CASSLEGLGWKTQYF
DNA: TGTGCCAGCAGCTTGGAAGGGTTGGGGTGGAAGACCCAGTACTTC

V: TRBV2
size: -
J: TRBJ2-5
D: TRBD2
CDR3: CASRTAGVEGETQYF
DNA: TGTGCCAGCAGAACAGCGGGAGTAGAGGGAGAGACCCAGTACTTC

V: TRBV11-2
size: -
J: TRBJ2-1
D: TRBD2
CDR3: CASSLDPSGLSYNEQFF
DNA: TGTGCCAGCAGCTTAGATCCTAGCGGGTTATCCTACAATGAGCAGTTCTTC

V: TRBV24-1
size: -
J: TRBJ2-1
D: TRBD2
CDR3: CATSGLAGEGNEQFF
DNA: TGTGCCACCAGTGGACTAGCGGGAGAAGGCAATGAGCAGTTCTTC